These T cell receptor beta chains were read from a single sample in a study of graft-versus-host responses after intestinal transplantation. Profiled with immunoSEQ multiplex PCR; TCRdb holds only in-frame clones, not every one. Of around 100,000 clones listed, 93% are singletons. These receptors have no known antigen. The sample was unstimulated CD8+ T cells sorted from spleen or lymph node cells, taken before transplant. Receptor source: a human donor who was the organ donor for an intestinal transplant. CDR3s include the opening cysteine and the closing phenylalanine or tryptophan. Each record gives: D gene, V gene, clone size, J gene, CDR3 DNA, CDR3 protein. A D gene is named only where the DNA matches it firmly. Some rows have no size entry. The others give once, few or many, or a class for an expanded clone.

TRBD1	TRBV27	NA	TRBJ1-2	TGTGCCAGCAGTTTAACCGGACAGGGCGCTAACTATGGCTACACCTTC	CASSLTGQGANYGYTF
NA	TRBV19	NA	TRBJ2-1	TGTGCCAGCTCCCCGGCGGGGGCTGTGTTCAATGAGCAGTTCTTC	CASSPAGAVFNEQFF
NA	TRBV7-9	NA	TRBJ1-1	TGTGCCAGCAGCTTAGTGGCAGCAAGGTACACTGAAGCTTTCTTT	CASSLVAARYTEAFF
NA	TRBV5-4	NA	TRBJ2-7	TGTGCCAGCAGCGGCGCAGACGAGCAGTACTTC	CASSGADEQYF
NA	TRBV25-1	NA	TRBJ2-4	TGTGCCGGGACCATGGACGCCAAAAACATTCAGTACTTC	CAGTMDAKNIQYF
NA	TRBV15	NA	TRBJ1-4	TGTGCCACCAGCAAACCAAGTAATAATGAAAAACTGTTTTTT	CATSKPSNNEKLFF
TRBD2	TRBV19	NA	TRBJ2-2	TGTGCCAGTAGGGGGACTAGCGGGAGGGTAAGGACAACCGGGGAGCTGTTTTTT	CASRGTSGRVRTTGELFF
NA	TRBV5-6	NA	TRBJ2-2	TGTGCCAGCGGACACACGAACACCGGGGAGCTGTTTTTT	CASGHTNTGELFF
NA	TRBV6-1	NA	TRBJ2-5	TGTGCCAGCAGTACCCAAGCAGGGCTTGGGGAGACCCAGTACTTC	CASSTQAGLGETQYF
TRBD2	TRBV19	NA	TRBJ2-1	TGTGCCAGTAGATCGACGGGCGGGAGGGCCAGGAGCTCCTACAATGAGCAGTTCTTC	CASRSTGGRARSSYNEQFF
NA	TRBV18	NA	TRBJ1-2	TGTGCCAGCTCACCGGAAGCTAACTATGGCTACACCTTC	CASSPEANYGYTF
NA	TRBV28	NA	TRBJ1-1	TGTGCCAGCAGTTCCCCAGGACAGATTCCCACTGAAGCTTTCTTT	CASSSPGQIPTEAFF
NA	TRBV7-8	NA	TRBJ2-1	TGTGCCAGCAGCCCTTGGTCCAGGGCATACAATGAGCAGTTCTTC	CASSPWSRAYNEQFF
TRBD2	TRBV5-1	NA	TRBJ2-3	TGCGCCAGCCGGATCCCCGGAAGCGGGAGGGCCACAGATACGCAGTATTTT	CASRIPGSGRATDTQYF
TRBD2	TRBV7-9	NA	TRBJ2-2	TGTGCCAGCAGCTTGGGATCTAGCGGGAGGGCCAAAACCGGGGAGCTGTTTTTT	CASSLGSSGRAKTGELFF
TRBD1	TRBV5-5	NA	TRBJ2-3	TGTGCCAGCAGCTCGACAGGGGGCACAGATACGCAGTATTTT	CASSSTGGTDTQYF
TRBD2	TRBV27	NA	TRBJ2-7	TGTGCCAGGGGACTAGCGGGGGGTGAGCAGTACTTC	CARGLAGGEQYF
TRBD1	TRBV13	NA	TRBJ1-2	TGTGCCAGCAGCTCCGGACAGGGAGGCTATGGCTACACCTTC	CASSSGQGGYGYTF
NA	TRBV2	NA	TRBJ2-1	TGTGCCAGCACTGAGGGCAATGAGCAGTTCTTC	CASTEGNEQFF
NA	TRBV6-6	NA	TRBJ1-5	TGTGCCACCAACCCAGGGCAGGGTTGGCAGCCCCAGCATTTT	CATNPGQGWQPQHF
NA	TRBV27	few	TRBJ2-7	TGTGCCAGCAGTTTAGGGGGGAGGGGGTACGAGCAGTACTTC	CASSLGGRGYEQYF
TRBD1	TRBV29-1	NA	TRBJ1-1	TGCAGCGTGAAGGACAGGGCCACTGAAGCTTTCTTT	CSVKDRATEAFF
NA	TRBV7-9	NA	TRBJ2-1	TGTGCCAGCAGCTCACAGGGAGGTGAGCAGTTCTTC	CASSSQGGEQFF
NA	TRBV7-9	NA	TRBJ1-5	TGTGCCAGCAGCGAGGAGGCCCAGCATTTT	CASSEEAQHF
NA	TRBV5-8	NA	TRBJ1-2	TGTGCCAGCAGCTTGCCCCCGGCGTTCTATGGCTACACCTTC	CASSLPPAFYGYTF
TRBD2	TRBV4-3	NA	TRBJ2-3	TGCGCCAGCAGCCAGGGACTAGCGGCGGGAGATACGCAGTATTTT	CASSQGLAAGDTQYF
TRBD1	TRBV5-8	NA	TRBJ1-5	TGTGCCAGCAGCCCCGAGGTGACAGGGGTAGGGCCCCAGCATTTT	CASSPEVTGVGPQHF
TRBD2	TRBV6-6	NA	TRBJ2-7	TGTGCCAGCAGGGGGACTAGCGGGAACGCCTACGAGCAGTACTTC	CASRGTSGNAYEQYF